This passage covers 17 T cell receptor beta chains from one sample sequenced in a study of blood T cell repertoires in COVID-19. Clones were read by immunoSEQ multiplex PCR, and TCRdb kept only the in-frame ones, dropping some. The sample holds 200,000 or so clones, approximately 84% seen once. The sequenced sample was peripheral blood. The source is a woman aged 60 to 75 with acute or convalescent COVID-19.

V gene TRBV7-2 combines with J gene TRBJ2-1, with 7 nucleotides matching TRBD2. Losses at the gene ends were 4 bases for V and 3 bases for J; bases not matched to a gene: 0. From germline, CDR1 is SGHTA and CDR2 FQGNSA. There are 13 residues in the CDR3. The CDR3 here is CASSWDYYNEQFF. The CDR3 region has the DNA TGTGCCAGCAGCTGGGACTACTACAATGAGCAGTTCTTC.

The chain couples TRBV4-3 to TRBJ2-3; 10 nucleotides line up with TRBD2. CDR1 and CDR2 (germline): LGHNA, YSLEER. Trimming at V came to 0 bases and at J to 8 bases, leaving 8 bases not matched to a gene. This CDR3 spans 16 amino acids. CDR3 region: CASSQEWSSGGSTQYF. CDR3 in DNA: TGCGCCAGCAGCCAAGAGTGGTCTAGCGGGGGATCTACGCAGTATTTT.

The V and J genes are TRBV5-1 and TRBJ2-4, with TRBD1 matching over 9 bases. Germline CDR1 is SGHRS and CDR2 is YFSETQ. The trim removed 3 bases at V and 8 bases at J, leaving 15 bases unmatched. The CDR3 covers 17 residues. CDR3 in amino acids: CASSYAGGQGKSDIQYF. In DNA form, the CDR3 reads TGCGCCAGCAGCTACGCAGGCGGACAGGGGAAGTCGGACATTCAGTACTTC.

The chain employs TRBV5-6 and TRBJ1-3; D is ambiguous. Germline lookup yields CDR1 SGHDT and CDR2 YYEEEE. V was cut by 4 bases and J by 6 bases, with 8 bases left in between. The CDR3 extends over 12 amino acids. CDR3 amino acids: CASSHMANTIYF. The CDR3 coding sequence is TGTGCCAGCAGCCACATGGCAAACACCATATATTTT.

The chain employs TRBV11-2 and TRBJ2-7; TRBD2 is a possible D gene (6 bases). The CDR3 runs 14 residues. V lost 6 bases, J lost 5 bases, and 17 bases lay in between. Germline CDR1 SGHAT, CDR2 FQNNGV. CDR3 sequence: CASSYTASGHEQYF. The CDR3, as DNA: TGTGCCAGCAGTTATACCGCCAGCGGGCACGAGCAGTACTTC. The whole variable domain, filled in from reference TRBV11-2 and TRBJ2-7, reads EAGVAQSPRYKIIEKRQSVAFWCNPISGHATLYWYQQILGQGPKLLIQFQNNGVVDDSQLPKDRFSAERLKGVDSTLKIQPAKLEDSAVYLCASSYTASGHEQYFGPGTRLTVT.

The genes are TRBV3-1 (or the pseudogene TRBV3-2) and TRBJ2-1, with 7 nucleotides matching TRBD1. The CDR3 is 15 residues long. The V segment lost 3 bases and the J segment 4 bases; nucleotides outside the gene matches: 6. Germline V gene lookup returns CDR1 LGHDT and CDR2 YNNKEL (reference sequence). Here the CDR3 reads CASSHRRGTYNEQFF. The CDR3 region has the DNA TGTGCCAGCAGCCACCGCAGGGGGACATACAATGAGCAGTTCTTC.

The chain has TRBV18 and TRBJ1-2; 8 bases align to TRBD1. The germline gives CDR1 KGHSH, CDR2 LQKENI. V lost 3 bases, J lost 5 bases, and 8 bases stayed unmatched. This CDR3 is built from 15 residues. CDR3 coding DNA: TGTGCCAGCTCACCCAGGACAGGGACTGAGTATGGCTACACCTTC. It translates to CASSPRTGTEYGYTF.

The CDR3 region is CASRYPGSRDTEAFF. CDR3 bases: TGTGCCAGCAGGTACCCGGGATCTCGCGACACTGAAGCTTTCTTT. This sequence joins TRBV6-1 and TRBJ1-1; D not resolved. V gave up 6 bases and J gave up 3 bases, with 17 bases separating them. The germline CDR1 and CDR2 sequences are MNHNS and SASEGT. The CDR3 length is 15 residues.

For the CDR3, the DNA is TGTGCCAGTAGTAGAAAGGGGACTAGCGTTAGGGATGAGCAGTTCTTC. Its protein is CASSRKGTSVRDEQFF. The chain carries TRBV19 and TRBJ2-1, with 10 bases that match TRBD2. There are 16 residues in the CDR3. The J segment lost 8 bases and the V segment lost 4 bases, leaving 11 bases of the junction unmatched. The germline V gene has CDR1 LNHDA and CDR2 SQIVND (reference sequence).

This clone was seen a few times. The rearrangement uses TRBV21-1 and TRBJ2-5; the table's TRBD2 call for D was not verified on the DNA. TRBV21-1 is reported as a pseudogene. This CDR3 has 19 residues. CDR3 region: CASSNGTSGEAVGQETQYF. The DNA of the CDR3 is TGTGCCAGCAGCAACGGGACTAGCGGGGAGGCCGTAGGCCAAGAGACCCAGTACTTC.

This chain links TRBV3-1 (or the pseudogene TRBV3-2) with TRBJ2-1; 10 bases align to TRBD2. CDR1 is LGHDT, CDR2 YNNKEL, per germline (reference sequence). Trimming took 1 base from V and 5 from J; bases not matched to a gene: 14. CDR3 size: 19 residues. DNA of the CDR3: TGTGCCAGCAGCCAAGGTCGTGGGTTAGCGGGGGGTTATAACAATGAGCAGTTCTTC. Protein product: CASSQGRGLAGGYNNEQFF.

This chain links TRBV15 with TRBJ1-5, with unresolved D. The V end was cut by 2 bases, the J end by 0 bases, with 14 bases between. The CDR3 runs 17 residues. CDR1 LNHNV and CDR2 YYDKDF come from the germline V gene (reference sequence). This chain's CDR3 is CATSRYPRVHSNQPQHF. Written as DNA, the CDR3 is TGTGCCACCAGCAGATACCCCCGGGTCCATAGCAATCAGCCCCAGCATTTT.

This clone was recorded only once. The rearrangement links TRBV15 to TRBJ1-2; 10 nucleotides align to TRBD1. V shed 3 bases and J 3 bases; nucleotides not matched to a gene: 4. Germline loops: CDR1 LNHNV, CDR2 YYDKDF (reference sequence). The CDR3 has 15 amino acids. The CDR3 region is CATSSPGQGHYGYTF. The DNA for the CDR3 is TGTGCCACCAGCAGCCCGGGACAGGGGCACTATGGCTACACCTTC.

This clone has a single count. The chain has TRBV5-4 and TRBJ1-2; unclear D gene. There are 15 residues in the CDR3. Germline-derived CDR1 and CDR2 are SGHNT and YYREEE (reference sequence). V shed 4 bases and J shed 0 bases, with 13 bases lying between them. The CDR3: CASSPSALANYGYTF. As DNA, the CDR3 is TGTGCCAGCAGCCCTTCTGCGTTAGCTAACTATGGCTACACCTTC.

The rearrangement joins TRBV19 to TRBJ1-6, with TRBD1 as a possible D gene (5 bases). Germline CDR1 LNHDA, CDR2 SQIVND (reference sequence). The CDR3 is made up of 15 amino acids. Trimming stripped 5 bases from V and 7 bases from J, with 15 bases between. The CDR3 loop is CASSRAGNGNSPLHF. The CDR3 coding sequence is TGTGCCAGTAGTCGGGCAGGGAACGGAAATTCACCCCTCCACTTT.

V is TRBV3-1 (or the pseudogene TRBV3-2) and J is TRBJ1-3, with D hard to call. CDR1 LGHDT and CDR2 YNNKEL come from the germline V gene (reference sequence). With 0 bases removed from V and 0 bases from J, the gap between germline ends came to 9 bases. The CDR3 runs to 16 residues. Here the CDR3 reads CASSQDPGISGNTIYF. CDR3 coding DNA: TGTGCCAGCAGCCAAGATCCGGGGATCTCTGGAAACACCATATATTTT.

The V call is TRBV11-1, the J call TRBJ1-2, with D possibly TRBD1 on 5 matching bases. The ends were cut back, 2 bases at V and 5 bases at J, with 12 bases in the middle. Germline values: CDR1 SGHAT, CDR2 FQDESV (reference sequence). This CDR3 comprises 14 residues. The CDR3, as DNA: TGTGCCAGCAGCTTATCAGCCCAGGGATATGGCTACACCTTC. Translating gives CASSLSAQGYGYTF.